This is a list of T cell receptor beta chains from one sample in a study of regulatory T cells in long-lasting Graves disease. Via MiXCR, TCRdb re-called the multiplex PCR reads, giving one row per CDR3 protein. The table records fewer than 450,000 distinct CDR3 sequences, 14% to 15% of them present only once. These same data were also listed under a study on T cells in Graves' hyperthyroidism and ophthalmopathy.

The material was peripheral blood mononuclear cells (PBMCs), obtained at new diagnosis, from a patient treated with antithyroid drugs. These receptors were collected from a woman aged 40 to 49 with Graves disease. Both conserved end residues are part of each CDR3. The D gene is left open where the match is weak. Size tells how often a clone was seen (once, few, many) or the class of an expanded clone, and some rows leave it out.

size: -
D: TRBD2
V: TRBV6-2/TRBV6-3
J: TRBJ2-1
DNA: TGTGCCAGCAGTTACTCTGGCGGGAGGGCCTCTAATGAGCAGTTCTTC
CDR3: CASSYSGGRASNEQFF

size: few
D: TRBD1
V: TRBV7-9
J: TRBJ1-2
DNA: TGTGCCAGCAGCTTCGACAGGGCGGGCTACACCTTC
CDR3: CASSFDRAGYTF

size: -
D: -
V: TRBV6-1
J: TRBJ2-7
DNA: TGTGCCAGCAGCTCCCGGTCATATACCTACGAGCAGTACTTC
CDR3: CASSSRSYTYEQYF

size: many
D: TRBD1
V: TRBV15
J: TRBJ2-7
DNA: TGTGCCACCTCCAGAGGGACAGGGGTCGGGAGGGACTACGAGCAGTACTTC
CDR3: CATSRGTGVGRDYEQYF

size: many
D: TRBD1
V: TRBV28
J: TRBJ1-1
DNA: TGTGCCAGCAGTCCGACAGGGAGATCCCTTTTGAACACTGAAGCTTTCTTT
CDR3: CASSPTGRSLLNTEAFF

size: many
D: TRBD2
V: TRBV7-6
J: TRBJ2-1
DNA: TGTGCCAGCAGCTTAGTAGTGACTAGCCCTTATGACAATGAGCAGTTCTTC
CDR3: CASSLVVTSPYDNEQFF

size: many
D: TRBD1
V: TRBV29-1
J: TRBJ2-1
DNA: TGCAGCGTGGCAGGGGGTCCCCTCTACAATGAGCAGTTCTTC
CDR3: CSVAGGPLYNEQFF

size: -
D: TRBD1
V: TRBV19
J: TRBJ2-7
DNA: TGTGCCAGTAGTATTGCTCAGGGGGTGGACGAGCAGTACTTC
CDR3: CASSIAQGVDEQYF

size: many
D: -
V: TRBV12-3/TRBV12-4
J: TRBJ1-6
DNA: TGTGCCAGCAGTCCCGGAAGATGGGATTCACCCCTCCACTTT
CDR3: CASSPGRWDSPLHF

size: -
D: TRBD1
V: TRBV7-3
J: TRBJ2-3
DNA: TGTGCCGGCAGCCCCACAGGGGGTTGGGCAGATACGCAGTATTTT
CDR3: CAGSPTGGWADTQYF

size: few
D: -
V: TRBV6-1
J: TRBJ2-3
DNA: TGTGCCAGCAGTGAACTTACGCAGTATTTT
CDR3: CASSELTQYF

size: many
D: -
V: TRBV7-9
J: TRBJ1-3
DNA: TGTGCCAGCAGCTTAGTAACGGCTTACTCTGGAAACACCATATATTTT
CDR3: CASSLVTAYSGNTIYF

size: -
D: -
V: TRBV6-1
J: TRBJ2-1
DNA: TGTGCCAGCAGTCGACCAGGGGCGGGCGGGCCTAACAATGAGCAGTTCTTC
CDR3: CASSRPGAGGPNNEQFF

size: -
D: TRBD2
V: TRBV6-1
J: TRBJ2-1
DNA: TGTGCCGGCAGTCCCGGGATAGCGGGAGACAATGAGCAGTTCTTC
CDR3: CAGSPGIAGDNEQFF

size: many
D: -
V: TRBV30
J: TRBJ1-4
DNA: TGTGCCTGGAGGTCCCCGAGCCATAATGAAAAACTGTTTTTT
CDR3: CAWRSPSHNEKLFF

size: -
D: -
V: TRBV3-1
J: TRBJ2-7
DNA: TGTGCCAGCAGCCAAGCGAATACCTACGAGCAGTACTTC
CDR3: CASSQANTYEQYF

size: many
D: -
V: TRBV11-3
J: TRBJ1-1
DNA: TGTGCCAGCAGCTCAACTTTGGGCAGGGTTGGCAACGCTGAAGCTTTCTTT
CDR3: CASSSTLGRVGNAEAFF

size: -
D: -
V: TRBV7-6
J: TRBJ2-7
DNA: TGTGCCAGCAGCTTAGCGCCCGATAACTCCTACGAGCAGTACTTC
CDR3: CASSLAPDNSYEQYF

size: many
D: TRBD1
V: TRBV20-1
J: TRBJ2-5
DNA: TGCAGTGCTAGAGATACAGGGGAAAGTGGGGAGACCCAGTACTTC
CDR3: CSARDTGESGETQYF

size: many
D: -
V: TRBV28
J: TRBJ2-3
DNA: TGTGCCAGCATTAAGGGGGCGGGAGTAACAGATACGCAGTATTTT
CDR3: CASIKGAGVTDTQYF

size: many
D: -
V: TRBV12-3/TRBV12-4
J: TRBJ2-2
DNA: TGTGCCAGCAGACTTAGACAGGACCTCACCGGGGAGCTGTTTTTT
CDR3: CASRLRQDLTGELFF

size: many
D: TRBD2
V: TRBV2
J: TRBJ2-7
DNA: TGTGCCAGCAAGGGACTAGCGGGTATCTACGAGCAGTACTTC
CDR3: CASKGLAGIYEQYF

size: many
D: TRBD2
V: TRBV20-1
J: TRBJ2-7
DNA: TGCAGTGCTAGGCTAGCGGGACCTTCCATCTACGAGCAGCACTTC
CDR3: CSARLAGPSIYEQHF

size: many
D: -
V: TRBV7-8
J: TRBJ1-5
DNA: TGTGCCAGCAGCCGAACCGTCCAGCGAAATCAGCCCCAGCATTTT
CDR3: CASSRTVQRNQPQHF

size: many
D: -
V: TRBV6-1
J: TRBJ2-2
DNA: TGTGCCAGCAGTGAACCGGGTAGGGGCCCCGGGGAGCTGTTTTTT
CDR3: CASSEPGRGPGELFF

size: many
D: TRBD1
V: TRBV7-9
J: TRBJ2-7
DNA: TGTGCCAGCAGCGCCCCCGGGACAGCCACCTCCGAGCAGTACTTC
CDR3: CASSAPGTATSEQYF

size: -
D: TRBD1
V: TRBV5-4
J: TRBJ1-2
DNA: TGTGCCAGCAGCTTGACCCCGCTACAGGGGGCAAGCTATGGCTACACCTTC
CDR3: CASSLTPLQGASYGYTF

size: few
D: TRBD2
V: TRBV28
J: TRBJ2-1
DNA: TGTGCCAGCAAAGAAGTGGGAGGGCCCATCAATGAGCAGTTCTTC
CDR3: CASKEVGGPINEQFF

size: -
D: TRBD1
V: TRBV11-3
J: TRBJ1-4
DNA: TGTGCCAGCAGCCACAGGGGGGAAGTCGAAAAACTGTTTTTT
CDR3: CASSHRGEVEKLFF

size: many
D: -
V: TRBV28
J: TRBJ1-1
DNA: TGTGCCAGCAGTTTCGGCATATTGAACACTGAAGCTTTCTTT
CDR3: CASSFGILNTEAFF

size: few
D: -
V: TRBV5-1
J: TRBJ2-5
DNA: TGCGCCAGCAGCTCCCCCCACCAGATGGACCACCATCAAGAGACCCAGTACTTC
CDR3: CASSSPHQMDHHQETQYF

size: -
D: TRBD1
V: TRBV9
J: TRBJ1-4
DNA: TGTGCCAGCAGCCCAGGAGGACAGGGCGAACATGAAAAACTGTTTTTT
CDR3: CASSPGGQGEHEKLFF

size: many
D: -
V: TRBV6-1
J: TRBJ1-4
DNA: TGTGCCAGCCGAAATCTGGGGGCGAGGGATGAAAAACTGTTTTTT
CDR3: CASRNLGARDEKLFF

size: -
D: -
V: TRBV11-2
J: TRBJ2-7
DNA: TGTGCCAGCAGCTACGTCCCATACTCCTACGAGCAGTACTTC
CDR3: CASSYVPYSYEQYF

size: many
D: TRBD1
V: TRBV11-2
J: TRBJ1-1
DNA: TGTGCCAGCAGCCCTACAGGGGGACAGCCTGAAGCTTTCTTT
CDR3: CASSPTGGQPEAFF

size: few
D: -
V: TRBV10-2
J: TRBJ2-7
DNA: TGCGCCAGCCTCCTAGATGCGGGCCCCGAGCAGTACTTC
CDR3: CASLLDAGPEQYF

size: many
D: TRBD1
V: TRBV2
J: TRBJ2-1
DNA: TGTGCCAGCCGGGACAGGGGGCAGCTAATCAATGAGCAGTTCTTC
CDR3: CASRDRGQLINEQFF

size: many
D: -
V: TRBV6-5
J: TRBJ2-1
DNA: TGTGCCAGCAGTTACTCGATTGGGGACAATGAGCAGTTCTTC
CDR3: CASSYSIGDNEQFF

size: -
D: TRBD2
V: TRBV7-8
J: TRBJ2-2
DNA: TGTGCCAGCAGCTTAGGCCCACTAGCGGGAGATCACGGGGAGCTGTTTTTT
CDR3: CASSLGPLAGDHGELFF

size: -
D: -
V: TRBV7-9
J: TRBJ2-3
DNA: TGTGCCAGCAGTCCAGGGATTACGGGCACAGATACGCAGTATTTT
CDR3: CASSPGITGTDTQYF

size: -
D: -
V: TRBV6-2/TRBV6-3
J: TRBJ1-1
DNA: TGTGCCAGCTCTCGGGACACTAGATACATGAACACTGAAGCTTTCTTT
CDR3: CASSRDTRYMNTEAFF

size: -
D: TRBD2
V: TRBV20-1
J: TRBJ2-1
DNA: TGCAGTGCTAGTCGTTGGGGGGGTGAGCAGTTCTTC
CDR3: CSASRWGGEQFF

size: many
D: TRBD1
V: TRBV7-9
J: TRBJ2-3
DNA: TGTGCCAGCAGCTTAGGAGTGACAGGGACAGATACGCAGTATTTT
CDR3: CASSLGVTGTDTQYF

size: many
D: -
V: TRBV11-2
J: TRBJ2-5
DNA: TGTGCCAGCGGGGGTCGGGGGCAAGAGACCCAGTACTTC
CDR3: CASGGRGQETQYF

size: -
D: -
V: TRBV4-1
J: TRBJ1-2
DNA: TGCGCCAGCAGCCAAGAGCTGGCTGGCAGGGGATATGGCTACACCTTC
CDR3: CASSQELAGRGYGYTF

size: many
D: -
V: TRBV4-3
J: TRBJ1-1
DNA: TGCGCCAGCAGCCAAGGACTCTCCGGTGGAGAAGCTTTCTTT
CDR3: CASSQGLSGGEAFF

size: few
D: TRBD2
V: TRBV6-2/TRBV6-3
J: TRBJ2-1
DNA: TGTGCCAGCAGTGACGATGCCTGGACTAGGGATGGTGAGCAGTTCTTC
CDR3: CASSDDAWTRDGEQFF